These T cell receptor beta chains were read from a single sample in a study of shared clonotypes between healthy human individuals. Clones were read by immunoSEQ multiplex PCR, and TCRdb kept only the in-frame ones, dropping some. The data show roughly 2 million clones, with 90% to 95% seen just once and 0.1% to 0.15% held by the top ten. The sample was naive CD4+ T cells sorted from blood. The receptors stem from a man younger than 35 in good health. CDR3s include the opening cysteine and the closing phenylalanine or tryptophan. D genes are given only for firm matches. Part of the rows lack a size; the others show once, few, many or a class for expanded clones.

D gene: -; CDR3 length: 16; clone size: -; J gene: TRBJ2-7; V gene: TRBV7-9; CDR3 protein: CASSFVEIEKSYEQYF; CDR3 DNA: TGTGCCAGCAGCTTTGTGGAGATAGAGAAATCCTACGAGCAGTACTTC
D gene: -; CDR3 length: 9; clone size: -; J gene: TRBJ2-7; V gene: TRBV6-5; CDR3 protein: CASGYEQYF; CDR3 DNA: TGTGCCAGCGGCTACGAGCAGTACTTC
D gene: -; CDR3 length: 14; clone size: -; J gene: TRBJ1-2; V gene: TRBV7-2; CDR3 protein: CASSPGRTNYGYTF; CDR3 DNA: TGTGCCAGCAGCCCCGGACGGACCAACTATGGCTACACCTTC
D gene: -; CDR3 length: 14; clone size: -; J gene: TRBJ2-5; V gene: TRBV7-9; CDR3 protein: CASSRITGKETQYF; CDR3 DNA: TGTGCCAGCAGCCGGATCACAGGGAAAGAGACCCAGTACTTC
D gene: -; CDR3 length: 13; clone size: -; J gene: TRBJ1-3; V gene: TRBV30; CDR3 protein: CAWRHTSGNTIYF; CDR3 DNA: TGTGCCTGGAGACATACCTCTGGAAACACCATATATTTT
D gene: -; CDR3 length: 11; clone size: -; J gene: TRBJ2-5; V gene: TRBV25-1; CDR3 protein: CASSLQETQYF; CDR3 DNA: TGTGCCAGCAGTTTGCAAGAGACCCAGTACTTC
D gene: -; CDR3 length: 15; clone size: -; J gene: TRBJ1-5; V gene: TRBV2; CDR3 protein: CASSAETASNQPQHF; CDR3 DNA: TGTGCCAGCAGTGCGGAGACAGCGAGCAATCAGCCCCAGCATTTT
D gene: TRBD1; CDR3 length: 15; clone size: -; J gene: TRBJ1-4; V gene: TRBV28; CDR3 protein: CASSFGGTADEKLFF; CDR3 DNA: TGTGCCAGCAGTTTCGGCGGGACAGCAGACGAAAAACTGTTTTTT
D gene: -; CDR3 length: 14; clone size: -; J gene: TRBJ1-2; V gene: TRBV10-3; CDR3 protein: CAIKQGNLNYGYTF; CDR3 DNA: TGTGCCATCAAGCAGGGGAATCTTAACTATGGCTACACCTTC
D gene: -; CDR3 length: 13; clone size: -; J gene: TRBJ1-1; V gene: TRBV4-1; CDR3 protein: CASSQEYITEAFF; CDR3 DNA: TGCGCCAGCAGCCAAGAATATATTACTGAAGCTTTCTTT
D gene: TRBD1; CDR3 length: 14; clone size: -; J gene: TRBJ1-1; V gene: TRBV5-1; CDR3 protein: CASSSGQGASEAFF; CDR3 DNA: TGCGCCAGCAGCTCGGGACAGGGGGCTTCTGAAGCTTTCTTT
D gene: -; CDR3 length: 15; clone size: once; J gene: TRBJ2-2; V gene: TRBV9; CDR3 protein: CASSVGGANTGELFF; CDR3 DNA: TGTGCCAGCAGCGTAGGCGGGGCGAACACCGGGGAGCTGTTTTTT
D gene: -; CDR3 length: 12; clone size: -; J gene: TRBJ2-5; V gene: TRBV6-6; CDR3 protein: CASSYPIETQYF; CDR3 DNA: TGTGCCAGCAGTTACCCAATAGAGACCCAGTACTTC
D gene: -; CDR3 length: 15; clone size: -; J gene: TRBJ2-3; V gene: TRBV19; CDR3 protein: CASSIGQTSTDTQYF; CDR3 DNA: TGTGCCAGTAGTATAGGCCAGACTAGCACAGATACGCAGTATTTT
D gene: TRBD1; CDR3 length: 16; clone size: few; J gene: TRBJ2-7; V gene: TRBV10-1; CDR3 protein: CASSKVLGDSSYEQYF; CDR3 DNA: TGCGCCAGCAGTAAAGTCCTGGGGGACAGTTCCTACGAGCAGTACTTC
D gene: TRBD1; CDR3 length: 13; clone size: -; J gene: TRBJ1-5; V gene: TRBV6-1; CDR3 protein: CAIRQGLNQPQHF; CDR3 DNA: TGTGCCATCAGACAGGGCTTGAATCAGCCCCAGCATTTT
D gene: -; CDR3 length: 15; clone size: -; J gene: TRBJ1-6; V gene: TRBV19; CDR3 protein: CASSPSTRVNSPLHF; CDR3 DNA: TGTGCCAGTAGCCCTTCCACCAGGGTCAATTCACCCCTCCACTTT
D gene: TRBD1; CDR3 length: 19; clone size: -; J gene: TRBJ1-1; V gene: TRBV14; CDR3 protein: CASSHGIGPGQGLNTEAFF; CDR3 DNA: TGTGCCAGCAGCCATGGGATCGGACCCGGACAGGGTTTGAACACTGAAGCTTTCTTT
D gene: TRBD1; CDR3 length: 18; clone size: -; J gene: TRBJ2-1; V gene: TRBV18; CDR3 protein: CASSPYPPGQGGHNEQFF; CDR3 DNA: TGTGCCAGCTCACCATATCCCCCCGGACAGGGTGGACACAATGAGCAGTTCTTC
D gene: TRBD1; CDR3 length: 15; clone size: -; J gene: TRBJ1-2; V gene: TRBV6-5; CDR3 protein: CASSYRDRGLYGYTF; CDR3 DNA: TGTGCCAGCAGTTACCGTGACAGGGGGCTCTATGGCTACACCTTC
D gene: -; CDR3 length: 11; clone size: -; J gene: TRBJ2-5; V gene: TRBV11-2; CDR3 protein: CASSLTQTQYF; CDR3 DNA: TGTGCCAGCAGCTTAACGCAGACCCAGTACTTC
D gene: TRBD1; CDR3 length: 15; clone size: -; J gene: TRBJ1-5; V gene: TRBV30; CDR3 protein: CAWSLRGLVGTVRHF; CDR3 DNA: TGTGCCTGGAGTCTGAGGGGGCTTGTCGGGACAGTTAGGCATTTT
D gene: -; CDR3 length: 13; clone size: -; J gene: TRBJ2-1; V gene: TRBV6-5; CDR3 protein: CASSRNTGNEQFF; CDR3 DNA: TGTGCCAGCAGTCGAAACACTGGCAATGAGCAGTTCTTC
D gene: TRBD1; CDR3 length: 14; clone size: -; J gene: TRBJ2-5; V gene: TRBV10-1; CDR3 protein: CASSEQGVQETQYF; CDR3 DNA: TGCGCCAGCAGTGAACAGGGGGTTCAAGAGACCCAGTACTTC
D gene: -; CDR3 length: 14; clone size: -; J gene: TRBJ1-5; V gene: TRBV5-1; CDR3 protein: CASSWEGRNQPQHF; CDR3 DNA: TGCGCCAGCAGCTGGGAGGGTCGCAATCAGCCCCAGCATTTT
D gene: -; CDR3 length: 15; clone size: -; J gene: TRBJ2-5; V gene: TRBV28; CDR3 protein: CASSWDRPRVGTQYF; CDR3 DNA: TGTGCCAGCAGTTGGGACCGACCCAGAGTAGGGACCCAGTACTTC
D gene: -; CDR3 length: 14; clone size: -; J gene: TRBJ1-1; V gene: TRBV7-9; CDR3 protein: CASSLSHPNTEAFF; CDR3 DNA: TGTGCCAGCAGCTTAAGCCACCCGAACACTGAAGCTTTCTTT
D gene: -; CDR3 length: 11; clone size: -; J gene: TRBJ2-5; V gene: TRBV5-8; CDR3 protein: CASSSPGTQYF; CDR3 DNA: TGTGCCAGCAGCTCCCCAGGGACCCAGTACTTC
D gene: TRBD2; CDR3 length: 15; clone size: -; J gene: TRBJ2-2; V gene: TRBV7-9; CDR3 protein: CASSLGASGRRELFF; CDR3 DNA: TGTGCCAGCAGCTTAGGGGCTAGCGGTCGCCGAGAGCTGTTTTTT
D gene: -; CDR3 length: 15; clone size: -; J gene: TRBJ1-4; V gene: TRBV5-1; CDR3 protein: CASSTIRAEGEKLFF; CDR3 DNA: TGCGCCAGCAGCACGATCAGGGCGGAGGGTGAAAAACTGTTTTTT
D gene: -; CDR3 length: 14; clone size: -; J gene: TRBJ2-3; V gene: TRBV11-2; CDR3 protein: CASNRRSPTDTQYF; CDR3 DNA: TGTGCCAGCAACCGGCGGTCCCCCACAGATACGCAGTATTTT
D gene: -; CDR3 length: 14; clone size: -; J gene: TRBJ2-3; V gene: TRBV18; CDR3 protein: CASSPGGSAYTQYF; CDR3 DNA: TGTGCCAGCTCACCGGGAGGTTCTGCATATACGCAGTATTTT
D gene: TRBD1; CDR3 length: 15; clone size: -; J gene: TRBJ1-4; V gene: TRBV19; CDR3 protein: CASSFGQAANEKLFF; CDR3 DNA: TGTGCCAGTAGTTTCGGACAGGCGGCTAATGAAAAACTGTTTTTT
D gene: -; CDR3 length: 14; clone size: -; J gene: TRBJ1-5; V gene: TRBV6-5; CDR3 protein: CASRVGPLNQPQHF; CDR3 DNA: TGTGCCAGCAGAGTGGGACCGCTCAATCAGCCCCAGCATTTT
D gene: TRBD2; CDR3 length: 18; clone size: once; J gene: TRBJ2-1; V gene: TRBV30; CDR3 protein: CAWTRPLWREGFGNEQFF; CDR3 DNA: TGTGCCTGGACTCGCCCCCTCTGGCGGGAGGGATTTGGCAATGAGCAGTTCTTC
D gene: -; CDR3 length: 14; clone size: -; J gene: TRBJ2-2; V gene: TRBV7-3; CDR3 protein: CASSTGTGTGELFF; CDR3 DNA: TGTGCCAGCAGCACCGGGACTGGCACCGGGGAGCTGTTTTTT
D gene: -; CDR3 length: 13; clone size: -; J gene: TRBJ2-1; V gene: TRBV25-1; CDR3 protein: CASRIQAGNEQFF; CDR3 DNA: TGTGCCAGCAGAATCCAAGCAGGCAATGAGCAGTTCTTC
D gene: TRBD2; CDR3 length: 14; clone size: -; J gene: TRBJ2-5; V gene: TRBV10-3; CDR3 protein: CAIRTSGLGETQYF; CDR3 DNA: TGTGCCATCCGGACTAGCGGGTTAGGGGAGACCCAGTACTTC
D gene: -; CDR3 length: 15; clone size: -; J gene: TRBJ1-6; V gene: TRBV14; CDR3 protein: CASSQASGARSPLHF; CDR3 DNA: TGTGCCAGCAGCCAAGCTAGCGGGGCGCGCTCACCCCTCCACTTT
D gene: -; CDR3 length: 14; clone size: -; J gene: TRBJ1-1; V gene: TRBV2; CDR3 protein: CASTAEDMNTEAFF; CDR3 DNA: TGTGCCAGCACGGCCGAAGACATGAACACTGAAGCTTTCTTT
D gene: TRBD1; CDR3 length: 14; clone size: -; J gene: TRBJ1-2; V gene: TRBV7-9; CDR3 protein: CASSLEQGAGGYTF; CDR3 DNA: TGTGCCAGCAGCTTAGAACAGGGGGCTGGCGGCTACACCTTC
D gene: TRBD2; CDR3 length: 15; clone size: -; J gene: TRBJ2-7; V gene: TRBV10-1; CDR3 protein: CASRNRTSGTHEQYF; CDR3 DNA: TGCGCCAGCAGGAATCGGACTAGCGGGACTCACGAGCAGTACTTC
D gene: -; CDR3 length: 13; clone size: -; J gene: TRBJ1-3; V gene: TRBV7-9; CDR3 protein: CASSSDGGNTIYF; CDR3 DNA: TGTGCCAGCAGCTCGGACGGTGGAAACACCATATATTTT
D gene: -; CDR3 length: 16; clone size: -; J gene: TRBJ1-5; V gene: TRBV9; CDR3 protein: CASSVALRGSYQPQHF; CDR3 DNA: TGTGCCAGCAGCGTAGCTTTGAGGGGAAGTTATCAGCCCCAGCATTTT
D gene: -; CDR3 length: 13; clone size: -; J gene: TRBJ1-5; V gene: TRBV6-5; CDR3 protein: CASSRSPAQPQHF; CDR3 DNA: TGTGCCAGCAGTAGGTCACCGGCTCAGCCCCAGCATTTT
D gene: -; CDR3 length: 13; clone size: once; J gene: TRBJ2-3; V gene: TRBV29-1; CDR3 protein: CSVVPATTDTQYF; CDR3 DNA: TGCAGCGTTGTCCCAGCCACCACAGATACGCAGTATTTT
D gene: -; CDR3 length: 14; clone size: -; J gene: TRBJ1-1; V gene: TRBV18; CDR3 protein: CASSPNGVTTEAFF; CDR3 DNA: TGTGCCAGCTCACCAAATGGGGTTACGACTGAAGCTTTCTTT
D gene: TRBD1; CDR3 length: 14; clone size: -; J gene: TRBJ1-3; V gene: TRBV2; CDR3 protein: CASSTQGARNTIYF; CDR3 DNA: TGTGCCAGCAGTACACAGGGGGCGCGAAACACCATATATTTT
D gene: -; CDR3 length: 11; clone size: -; J gene: TRBJ2-7; V gene: TRBV30; CDR3 protein: CALIREPEQYF; CDR3 DNA: TGTGCCTTAATCAGGGAGCCCGAGCAGTACTTC
D gene: -; CDR3 length: 11; clone size: -; J gene: TRBJ1-4; V gene: TRBV6-5; CDR3 protein: CASRGVEKLFF; CDR3 DNA: TGTGCCAGCAGGGGGGTCGAAAAACTGTTTTTT